This TCR beta chain was recovered during a study of chemoradiotherapy in HPV16-positive cancers. Study background: A couple of HPV16-positive patients' cells yielded candidate HPV-specific clones and common motifs.

Findings and caveats of the study: Functional assays defining HPV-specific T cells used only a couple of HPV16-positive patients. Better recurrence-free survival went with HPV-responsive T-cell expansion in HPV16-positive patients. Candidate HPV-specific clones and E7-related TCR motifs grew in tumor during treatment.

This clone was counted once. Its specificity is unknown. Sequenced by immunoSEQ multiplex PCR; TCRdb stores in-frame clones only, minus some. Among just over 15,000 clones listed, 77% were seen once. Trimming cost V 4 bases and J 1 base; bases outside gene matches: 27. Germline V CDR1 and CDR2: SGDLS, YYNGEE. This CDR3 is built from 24 residues. The specimen was collected from a patient who underwent chemoradiotherapy. This clonotype originated in a human donor with HPV-associated anogenital cancer. The chain carries TRBV9 and TRBJ2-2, with 11 nucleotides matching TRBD2. The CDR3 nucleotides are TGTGCCAGCAGCTTCCGAAGATCCCCGCCTAGTAGCGGGGGGGCCCACGGGAACACCGGGGAGCTGTTTTTT. This translates into CASSFRRSPPSSGGAHGNTGELFF.